This is a list of T cell receptor beta chains from one sample in a study of blood T cells in healthy people across ages. TCRdb re-called the 5' RACE reads through MiXCR, storing one row per CDR3 protein. The sample consists of about 800,000 distinct CDR3 sequences, 58% of them appearing once. What was sequenced was blood. Receptors originate from a man in his thirties or forties in good health. CDR3s include the opening cysteine and the closing phenylalanine or tryptophan. Each record gives: J gene, D gene, clone size, V gene, CDR3 protein, CDR3 DNA. D genes are given only for firm matches. For some rows the clone size is stated as once, few or many, or as a class when expanded; others skip it.

TRBJ2-5 - few TRBV29-1 CSVGFGGRETQYF TGCAGCGTTGGGTTTGGAGGGAGGGAGACCCAGTACTTC
TRBJ2-7 TRBD2 - TRBV28 CASSSMGLAGGYEQYF TGTGCCAGCAGTTCGATGGGACTAGCGGGAGGGTACGAGCAGTACTTC
TRBJ2-7 TRBD1 many TRBV20-1 CSAREIGQGARYEQYF TGCAGTGCTAGAGAGATAGGACAGGGGGCGAGATACGAGCAGTACTTC
TRBJ1-1 - - TRBV4-3 CASSQDQVTEAFF TGCGCCAGCAGCCAAGATCAAGTCACTGAAGCTTTCTTT
TRBJ2-5 TRBD2 - TRBV7-2 CASRRTSGGGETQYF TGTGCCAGCCGCCGGACTAGCGGGGGGGGAGAGACCCAGTACTTC
TRBJ2-4 - - TRBV20-1 CSASLGTQNIQYF TGCAGTGCTAGTCTCGGGACTCAAAACATTCAGTACTTC
TRBJ2-3 TRBD2 - TRBV20-1 CSARDLLLAGPTDTQYF TGCAGTGCTAGAGATCTCCTACTAGCGGGACCCACAGATACGCAGTATTTT
TRBJ2-3 - few TRBV7-9 CASNKDNEGDTQYF TGTGCCAGCAACAAGGATAACGAGGGAGATACGCAGTATTTT
TRBJ2-6 - - TRBV11-2 CASSLKAWGDSFVLSGASVLTF TGTGCCAGCAGCTTAAAAGCGTGGGGGGACTCGTTCGTGCTATCTGGGGCCAGCGTCCTGACTTTC
TRBJ1-2 - few TRBV14 CASSPGTLYGYTF TGTGCCAGCAGCCCCGGGACACTTTATGGCTACACCTTC
TRBJ1-1 - - TRBV7-6 CASSHTRGTEAFF TGTGCCAGCAGCCATACCAGGGGCACTGAAGCTTTCTTT
TRBJ2-1 - few TRBV18 CASSGRYNEQFF TGTGCCAGCTCAGGGCGGTACAATGAGCAGTTCTTC
TRBJ2-7 - - TRBV6-1 CASSAPYEQYF TGTGCCAGCAGTGCCCCGTACGAGCAGTACTTC
TRBJ2-3 - few TRBV6-2/TRBV6-3 CASSYWDARRTDTQYF TGTGCCAGCAGTTACTGGGACGCGAGGAGGACAGATACGCAGTATTTT
TRBJ2-1 TRBD2 - TRBV29-1 CSASGGTVFSYNEQFF TGCAGCGCTAGCGGGGGGACAGTTTTCTCCTACAATGAGCAGTTCTTC
TRBJ2-1 - - TRBV7-4 CASSLGGGTDYYNEQFF TGTGCCAGCAGCTTAGGGGGCGGGACGGATTACTACAATGAGCAGTTCTTC
TRBJ2-3 TRBD2 - TRBV29-1 CSVEDHDSGRAQYF TGCAGCGTTGAAGATCATGATAGCGGGAGGGCGCAGTATTTT
TRBJ2-5 - - TRBV15 CATSRDNSETQYF TGTGCCACCAGCAGAGATAATTCGGAGACCCAGTACTTC
TRBJ2-1 TRBD2 - TRBV7-9 CASSRGGSLAGYNEQFF TGTGCCAGCAGCCGGGGAGGGTCTCTAGCGGGGTACAATGAGCAGTTCTTC
TRBJ1-5 - - TRBV21-1 CASSGLGGKNQPQHF TGTGCCAGCAGCGGACTTGGGGGGAAGAATCAGCCCCAGCATTTT
TRBJ1-2 - - TRBV20-1 CSPTAQIISNYGYTF TGCAGCCCGACGGCCCAGATCATCTCTAACTATGGCTACACCTTC
TRBJ2-1 TRBD2 - TRBV10-3 CAISEPQAGERNEQFF TGTGCCATCAGTGAGCCCCAGGCGGGGGAACGAAATGAGCAGTTCTTC
TRBJ2-5 - - TRBV28 CASIRGRGNEQYF TGTGCCAGCATAAGGGGGAGAGGTAATGAGCAGTACTTC
TRBJ2-3 TRBD2 - TRBV29-1 CSVGASGMVRTQYF TGCAGCGTCGGGGCTAGCGGGATGGTCCGAACGCAGTATTTT
TRBJ2-1 - - TRBV2 CASSATGGGQYEQFF TGTGCCAGCAGCGCTACGGGAGGAGGACAGTATGAGCAGTTCTTC
TRBJ2-6 TRBD2 - TRBV7-3 CASSGGGLAGSSSGANVLTF TGTGCCAGCAGCGGAGGTGGACTAGCGGGATCCAGCTCTGGGGCCAACGTCCTGACTTTC
TRBJ1-1 - - TRBV6-6 CASSSLRTAGDTEAFF TGTGCCAGCAGTTCCCTCCGGACGGCTGGGGACACTGAAGCTTTCTTT
TRBJ2-7 - few TRBV27 CASSLSSSDEQYF TGTGCCAGCAGTTTGAGCAGCTCGGACGAGCAGTACTTC
TRBJ2-1 - - TRBV5-1 CASSSDDKLVFF TGCGCCAGCAGCTCAGATGACAAGCTGGTGTTCTTC
TRBJ2-5 - few TRBV2 CASTLGARMETQYF TGTGCCAGCACGCTCGGGGCCAGGATGGAGACCCAGTACTTC
TRBJ2-2 TRBD2 - TRBV6-2/TRBV6-3 CASSRHRRPGGPGELFF TGTGCCAGCAGTCGGCACCGGCGACCGGGGGGACCCGGGGAGCTGTTTTTT
TRBJ2-7 - few TRBV18 CASSPTGTGGNYEQYF TGTGCCAGCTCACCAACTGGGACGGGGGGCAACTACGAGCAGTACTTC
TRBJ1-6 - - TRBV30 CAWSDPTLTSPLHF TGTGCCTGGAGTGATCCCACTCTTACTTCACCCCTCCACTTT
TRBJ1-4 - - TRBV28 CASRQRQLEKLFF TGTGCCAGCAGACAACGTCAACTTGAAAAACTGTTTTTT
TRBJ2-1 TRBD2 few TRBV4-2 CASSLRLAGASYNEQFF TGTGCCAGCAGCCTACGACTAGCGGGAGCCTCCTACAATGAGCAGTTCTTC
TRBJ2-1 - few TRBV20-1 CSAEGGLGGYNEQFF TGCAGTGCCGAGGGGGGCCTGGGCGGGTACAATGAGCAGTTCTTC
TRBJ2-6 TRBD1 few TRBV7-2 CASRQGHQAGANVLTF TGTGCCAGCAGACAGGGGCATCAGGCTGGGGCCAACGTCCTGACTTTC
TRBJ2-7 TRBD1 - TRBV20-1 CSATGQGMYEQYF TGCAGTGCGACGGGACAGGGTATGTACGAGCAGTACTTC
TRBJ1-1 - - TRBV29-1 CSVEGDAHEAFF TGCAGCGTAGAGGGCGACGCTCATGAAGCTTTCTTT
TRBJ2-5 - few TRBV7-2 CASSLAIETQYF TGTGCCAGCAGCTTAGCTATCGAGACCCAGTACTTC
TRBJ2-1 - few TRBV15 CATSRDKKEQFF TGTGCCACCAGCAGAGATAAGAAAGAGCAGTTCTTC
TRBJ2-7 TRBD1 few TRBV7-2 CASSSGQGIFYEQYF TGTGCCAGCAGCTCGGGACAGGGGATTTTCTACGAGCAGTACTTC
TRBJ2-7 TRBD1 - TRBV28 CASSLRGTGGYEQYF TGTGCCAGCAGTTTACGCGGGACAGGGGGGTACGAGCAGTACTTC
TRBJ2-6 - - TRBV13 CASSAVGGPGANVLTF TGTGCCAGCAGCGCCGTAGGGGGGCCTGGGGCCAACGTCCTGACTTTC
TRBJ1-5 - - TRBV20-1 CSAKVAGDVQPQHF TGCAGTGCTAAAGTGGCAGGGGACGTTCAGCCCCAGCATTTT
TRBJ2-3 - - TRBV24-1 CATSDVQRRTDTQYF TGTGCCACCAGTGATGTCCAGCGGCGTACAGATACGCAGTATTTT
TRBJ1-2 TRBD1 - TRBV29-1 CSVEEEGASRGYTF TGCAGCGTTGAAGAAGAGGGGGCCTCACGGGGCTACACCTTC
TRBJ2-1 TRBD2 - TRBV20-1 CSARVGLAGGSFYEQFF TGCAGTGCTAGAGTTGGGCTAGCTGGCGGGAGTTTTTATGAGCAGTTCTTC
TRBJ1-6 - - TRBV28 CASSTTQGPNSPLHF TGTGCCAGCAGTACAACCCAGGGCCCGAATTCACCCCTCCACTTT
TRBJ2-3 TRBD1 few TRBV6-1 CASSESRGQGRSDTQYF TGTGCCAGCAGTGAATCCCGGGGACAGGGGAGGTCAGATACGCAGTATTTT
TRBJ1-5 - - TRBV7-9 CASTGPSGAQHF TGTGCCAGCACAGGGCCCTCAGGGGCCCAGCATTTT
TRBJ2-1 - - TRBV5-1 CANSFTASANNEQFF TGCGCCAACAGCTTTACAGCTAGCGCAAACAATGAGCAGTTCTTC